These 19 T cell receptor beta chains were all obtained from the same sample, sequenced in a study of cytomegalovirus exposure and HLA in healthy donors. Sequenced by immunoSEQ multiplex PCR; TCRdb stores in-frame clones only, minus some. The data show about 79,000 clones, with approximately 93% seen just once and 3.6% held by the top ten. Sequenced sample: PBMCs. The receptor set was obtained from a woman aged 25 to 39 in good health and CMV-seronegative.

V and J are TRBV7-3 and TRBJ2-2; no definite D call. CDR1 and CDR2 from the germline V gene are SGHTA and FQGTGA. V lost 1 base and J lost 4, with 7 bases in between. The CDR3 spans 14 residues. The CDR3 sequence is CASSLNAGTGELFF. CDR3 nucleotide sequence: TGTGCCAGCAGCTTAAACGCAGGCACCGGGGAGCTGTTTTTT.

This rearrangement joins TRBV4-1 to TRBJ2-3; D might be TRBD1 (5 bases). Trimming stripped 7 bases from V and 4 bases from J, with 21 bases between. Germline loops: CDR1 MGHRA, CDR2 YSYEKL. CDR3 length equals 16 residues. CDR3 DNA: TGCGCCAGCATGCAGGACCAGGGAAAGGGCGCAGATACGCAGTATTTT. This encodes CASMQDQGKGADTQYF.

This chain links TRBV7-3 with TRBJ2-3; 11 nucleotides match TRBD2. The germline V gene has CDR1 SGHTA and CDR2 FQGTGA. The CDR3 totals 16 residues. The junction had 2 bases not matched to a gene; V was cut back by 3 bases and J by 0 bases. The CDR3 spells CASSLRLAGSTDTQYF. DNA of the CDR3: TGTGCCAGCAGCTTGAGACTAGCGGGGAGCACAGATACGCAGTATTTT.

V and J are TRBV6-4 and TRBJ1-3, with D uncertain. This CDR3 has 17 residues. Germline V gene lookup returns CDR1 MRHNA and CDR2 SNTAGT. V lost 0 bases and J lost 0, with 12 bases in between. The CDR3 nucleotides read TGTGCCAGCAGTGACTCGACTTTCGGGTCCTCTGGAAACACCATATATTTT. As protein: CASSDSTFGSSGNTIYF.

This chain connects TRBV6-6 to TRBJ1-5, with D possibly TRBD1 on 6 matching bases. CDR3 length equals 15 residues. Germline loops: CDR1 MNHNY, CDR2 SVGAGI (reference sequence). Trimming stripped 2 bases from V and 4 bases from J, with 12 bases between. CDR3 sequence: CASSYLAQGNQPQHF. The CDR3 region has the DNA TGTGCCAGCAGTTACCTCGCGCAGGGGAATCAGCCCCAGCATTTT.

The genes are TRBV7-6 and TRBJ2-7, with D tentatively TRBD2 (6 bases). This CDR3 comprises 14 residues. CDR1 and CDR2 from the germline V gene are SGHVS and FNYEAQ. The V gene lost 1 base and the J gene lost 3 bases, with 10 bases spanning the gap. CDR3 coding DNA: TGTGCCAGCAGCTTAGACGGGGGATACTACGAGCAGTACTTC. This sequence encodes CASSLDGGYYEQYF.

The chain has TRBV7-2 and TRBJ1-5; 10 bases match TRBD1. The CDR3 contains 17 residues. V was pared by 5 bases and J by 10 bases, with 17 bases of the junction left unmatched. Germline V gives CDR1 SGHTA, CDR2 FQGNSA. The CDR3 reads CASSPMSGQGLLLPQHF. The CDR3 bases are TGTGCCAGCAGCCCCATGTCGGGACAGGGGCTCCTTCTACCCCAGCATTTT.

Written as DNA, the CDR3 is TGTGCCAGCAGTACCCCCGGCAGGGCCGAAAACATTCAGTACTTC. Encoded protein: CASSTPGRAENIQYF. The rearrangement uses TRBV27 and TRBJ2-4; tentative D call: TRBD1 (5 bases). Trimming removed 5 bases at V and 5 bases at J, with 16 bases between. CDR1 MNHEY and CDR2 SMNVEV come from the germline V gene (reference sequence). The CDR3 totals 15 residues.

The chain carries TRBV18 and TRBJ2-7; 9 bases match TRBD1. Germline CDR1 KGHSH, CDR2 LQKENI. This CDR3 comprises 15 residues. V gave up 3 bases and J gave up 6 bases; unmatched junction bases: 9. This CDR3 reads CASSPRDRDYLEQYF. DNA for the CDR3: TGTGCCAGCTCACCGAGGGACAGGGATTATCTCGAGCAGTACTTC.

The chain links TRBV4-1 to TRBJ1-2, with 8 bases identical to TRBD1. Germline lookup yields CDR1 MGHRA and CDR2 YSYEKL. This CDR3 region has 14 residues. The ends lost 0 bases at V and 6 bases at J; junction bases unmatched: 3. The CDR3 bases are TGCGCCAGCAGCCAAGAGGCAGGGGGCGATGGCTACACCTTC. Translated: CASSQEAGGDGYTF.

The rearrangement uses TRBV19 and TRBJ1-1; unclear D gene. The CDR3 consists of 17 residues. Germline lookup yields CDR1 LNHDA and CDR2 SQIVND (reference sequence). V lost 1 base and J 5 bases, leaving 20 bases between the germline ends. CDR3 loop: CASSIGAGRVRGTEAFF. The CDR3 DNA reads as TGTGCCAGTAGTATAGGAGCAGGACGGGTGCGGGGAACTGAAGCTTTCTTT.

The chain combines TRBV29-1 with TRBJ2-2; D is perhaps TRBD1 (6 bases). V lost 8 bases and J 2 bases, leaving 12 bases between the germline ends. Per the germline V gene, CDR1 is SQVTM and CDR2 is ANQGSEA. This CDR3 has 13 residues. The CDR3 DNA reads TGCAGCTCCCGGGACACCAACACCGGGGAGCTGTTTTTT. Translation gives CSSRDTNTGELFF.

The V gene is TRBV6-1, the J gene TRBJ2-7; 8 bases match TRBD2. The V gene's germline CDR1 is MNHNS and CDR2 SASEGT. The junction had 8 bases not matched to a gene; V was cut back by 1 base and J by 0 bases. The CDR3 contains 17 residues. The CDR3 loop reads CASSEVAGGLSSYEQYF. The DNA for the CDR3 is TGTGCCAGCAGTGAAGTTGCGGGAGGCCTAAGCTCCTACGAGCAGTACTTC.

The V call is TRBV19, the J call TRBJ1-1; a weak D match, TRBD1 (5 bases). Per germline, CDR1 LNHDA and CDR2 SQIVND (reference sequence). This CDR3 has 15 residues. The V and J ends lost 6 bases and 4 bases respectively, with 18 bases between them. The CDR3 protein is CASSLGGVIGTEAFF. The CDR3 nucleotides are TGTGCCAGTAGCCTCGGAGGGGTCATCGGCACTGAAGCTTTCTTT.

The chain couples TRBV9 to TRBJ2-7; 8 bases agree with TRBD1. The CDR3 consists of 15 residues. The germline gives CDR1 SGDLS, CDR2 YYNGEE. After removal of 0 bases from V and 2 bases from J, the junction contained 4 bases not matched to a gene. CDR3 bases: TGTGCCAGCAGCGTAGGGGACAGGAGGACCTACGAGCAGTACTTC. Translated: CASSVGDRRTYEQYF.

The chain joins TRBV7-9 to TRBJ2-7; TRBD1 might be the D (6 bases). The CDR3 is 15 amino acids. Germline assignment: CDR1 SEHNR and CDR2 FQNEAQ (reference sequence). V dropped 4 bases and J dropped 4 bases, with 17 bases sitting between them. CDR3 residues: CASSSGRDKKYEQYF. The CDR3 DNA is TGTGCCAGCAGCTCAGGCCGGGACAAGAAGTACGAGCAGTACTTC.

This chain links TRBV2 with TRBJ1-2; 8 bases agree with TRBD1. The germline CDR1 and CDR2 sequences are SNHLY and FYNNEI. The V and J ends lost 6 bases and 6 bases, in that order; junction bases with no gene match: 9. The CDR3 sequence is 14 residues long. CDR3 region: CASRAPTGAHGYTF. The CDR3 region has the DNA TGTGCCAGCAGAGCACCGACAGGGGCCCATGGCTACACCTTC.

The chain employs TRBV9 and TRBJ2-7, with TRBD2 identical over 11 bases. Germline assignment: CDR1 SGDLS and CDR2 YYNGEE. The V and J ends lost 2 bases and 6 bases, in that order; junction bases with no gene match: 7. This CDR3 spans 15 amino acids. The CDR3 DNA reads TGTGCCAGCAGCGTGGTAGCGGGGGGGCAAAGCGAGCAGTACTTC. Translated, it gives CASSVVAGGQSEQYF.

The rearrangement joins TRBV4-1 to TRBJ2-5; 8 nucleotides line up with TRBD1. Germline V gene lookup returns CDR1 MGHRA and CDR2 YSYEKL. The CDR3 length is 15 residues. With V trimmed by 4 bases and J by 3 bases, 7 bases remained unmatched. CDR3 coding DNA: TGCGCCAGCAGCCCAGACAGGGGCCTCAAAGAGACCCAGTACTTC. Encoded protein: CASSPDRGLKETQYF.